The next 18 T cell receptor beta chains were all read from a single sample in a study of graft-versus-host responses after intestinal transplantation. These receptors lack a known antigen. Libraries were prepared by immunoSEQ multiplex PCR; TCRdb keeps only in-frame clonotypes and omits some of them. The data contain around 26,000 clones, approximately 82% of them seen just once; the ten biggest clones take up just over 0.9%. Sequences were derived from unstimulated CD8+ T cells sorted from spleen or lymph node cells, sampled before transplant. The receptors derive from a human donor who was the organ donor for an intestinal transplant.

This sequence joins TRBV5-1 and TRBJ2-7; 9 bases are shared with TRBD1. V shed 2 bases and J 7 bases; nucleotides not matched to a gene: 13. The CDR3 length is 16 residues. The germline V gene encodes CDR1 SGHRS and CDR2 YFSETQ. The CDR3 reads CASSFRFDRGAGEQYF. CDR3 DNA: TGCGCCAGCAGCTTTCGATTTGACAGGGGGGCGGGGGAGCAGTACTTC.

This clone was seen a single time. The chain is built from TRBV4-1 and TRBJ2-3, with D hard to call. The V end was cut by 0 bases, the J end by 0 bases, with 7 bases between. Germline CDR1 reads MGHRA; CDR2 reads YSYEKL. This CDR3 comprises 15 residues. CDR3 DNA sequence: TGCGCCAGCAGCCAAGACGGAACTAGCACAGATACGCAGTATTTT. It translates to CASSQDGTSTDTQYF.

This sequence joins TRBV4-1 and TRBJ2-7; TRBD2 matches 7 bases. There are 16 residues in the CDR3. Germline loops: CDR1 MGHRA, CDR2 YSYEKL. The V segment lost 0 bases and the J segment 3 bases; nucleotides outside the gene matches: 8. The CDR3 sequence is CASSQEGGLENYEQYF. Here the CDR3 DNA reads TGCGCCAGCAGCCAAGAGGGAGGACTAGAAAACTACGAGCAGTACTTC.

This clone was observed a handful of times. This chain uses TRBV7-8 with TRBJ1-2; D is perhaps TRBD1 (6 bases). V shed 2 bases and J shed 8 bases, with 12 bases lying between them. The CDR3 length is 13 residues. Germline V CDR1 and CDR2: SGHVS, FQNEAQ. CDR3 in DNA: TGTGCCAGCAGCTTATCCCAGGGGAACGGCTACACCTTC. This encodes CASSLSQGNGYTF.

The genes are TRBV29-1 and TRBJ2-1; 8 bases map to TRBD2. Germline V CDR1 and CDR2: SQVTM, ANQGSEA. V shed 5 bases and J 7 bases; nucleotides not matched to a gene: 10. The CDR3 extends over 14 amino acids. CDR3 nucleotides: TGCAGCGTTATGTTCGGGGGGGCCGGGAATGAGCAGTTCTTC. Translating it yields CSVMFGGAGNEQFF.

The chain's CDR3 is CSVVGPSNYGYTF. The CDR3 coding sequence is TGCAGCGTTGTCGGACCTTCTAACTATGGCTACACCTTC. This rearrangement joins TRBV29-1 to TRBJ1-2; no clear D gene. The V gene's germline CDR1 is SQVTM and CDR2 ANQGSEA. Trimming took 4 bases from V and 0 from J, leaving 9 bases between them. The CDR3 covers 13 residues. Based on the CDR3 plus reference TRBV29-1 and TRBJ1-2, the full variable domain is SAVISQKPSRDICQRGTSLTIQCQVDSQVTMMFWYRQQPGQSLTLIATANQGSEATYESGFVIDKFPISRPNLTFSTLTVSNMSPEDSSIYLCSVVGPSNYGYTFGSGTRLTVV.

J is TRBJ2-3 and V is TRBV7-2, with D hard to call. The CDR3 contains 13 residues. Per the germline V gene, CDR1 is SGHTA and CDR2 is FQGNSA. Trimming left V 4 bases short and J 3 bases short, with 8 bases between. The CDR3 nucleotides read TGTGCCAGCAGCTCATTACTTACAGATACGCAGTATTTT. Its translation: CASSSLLTDTQYF.

The chain employs TRBV15 and TRBJ2-7, with TRBD1 identical over 10 bases. CDR1 is LNHNV and CDR2 is YYDKDF in the germline V gene (reference sequence). This CDR3 has 17 residues. Losses at the gene ends were 1 base for V and 0 bases for J; bases not matched to a gene: 6. CDR3 bases: TGTGCCACCAGCAGAGGGGGACAGGGGAAGGTCTCCTACGAGCAGTACTTC. It is translated as CATSRGGQGKVSYEQYF.

The chain combines TRBV10-2 with TRBJ2-1, with D perhaps matching TRBD1 (5 bases). V shed 3 bases and J shed 6 bases, with 9 bases lying between them. This CDR3 region has 13 residues. Germline CDR1 and CDR2: WSHSY and SAAADI. CDR3 nucleotides: TGCGCCAGCAGTGAACGCAGGGTCAATGAGCAGTTCTTC. It is translated as CASSERRVNEQFF.

The chain combines TRBV27 with TRBJ1-3; 10 nucleotides line up with TRBD1. Unmatched junction bases numbered 5, after V lost 0 bases and J lost 0 bases. This CDR3 has 18 amino acids. Germline CDR1 reads MNHEY; CDR2 reads SMNVEV (reference sequence). DNA of the CDR3: TGTGCCAGCAGTTTATCGGGACAGGGGACACCCTCTGGAAACACCATATATTTT. Translated, it gives CASSLSGQGTPSGNTIYF.

The rearrangement joins TRBV29-1 to TRBJ2-1, with 10 bases matching TRBD2. Trimming cost V 3 bases and J 5 bases; bases outside gene matches: 4. The germline V gene has CDR1 SQVTM and CDR2 ANQGSEA. This CDR3 has 14 residues. CDR3 bases: TGCAGCGTTGACGGTCTAGCGGGAGACAATGAGCAGTTCTTC. This codes for CSVDGLAGDNEQFF.

The sample holds one count of this clone. The chain carries TRBV2 and TRBJ2-5, with 10 bases lining up with TRBD2. The CDR3 loop spans 16 amino acids. The ends lost 4 bases at V and 5 bases at J; junction bases unmatched: 10. CDR1 and CDR2 (germline): SNHLY, FYNNEI. CDR3 nucleotides: TGTGCCAGCAGTGTACCTAAGCGGGGGGGCAAGGAGACCCAGTACTTC. This sequence encodes CASSVPKRGGKETQYF.

The sample holds a few counts of this clone. V is TRBV6-1 and J is TRBJ1-5; D is ambiguous. The CDR3 length is 16 residues. Germline values: CDR1 MNHNS, CDR2 SASEGT. The V end was cut by 2 bases, the J end by 1 base, with 12 bases between. The CDR3 loop reads CASSERTAGSNQPQHF. The CDR3 bases are TGTGCCAGCAGTGAACGGACCGCGGGAAGCAATCAGCCCCAGCATTTT.

This chain links TRBV6-5 with TRBJ1-1; the D is unclear. Germline V gene lookup returns CDR1 MNHEY and CDR2 SVGAGI. CDR3 length: 14 amino acids. The ends were cut back, 5 bases at V and 8 bases at J, with 18 bases in the middle. The CDR3 DNA reads as TGTGCCAGCAGTCTGACACAGTCAGTGGTAGAAGCTTTCTTT. This codes for CASSLTQSVVEAFF.

The CDR3 reads CAWTTGTGANVLTF. DNA of the CDR3: TGTGCCTGGACTACAGGGACTGGGGCCAACGTCCTGACTTTC. The chain recombines TRBV30 with TRBJ2-6; possibly TRBD1 for D (6 bases). The CDR3 is 14 residues long. Trimming left V 4 bases short and J 2 bases short, with 9 bases between. Germline V gives CDR1 GTSNPN, CDR2 SVGIG (reference sequence).

This clone was observed a few times. CDR3 loop: CASSLSGGRVNQPQHF. As DNA, the CDR3 is TGTGCCAGCAGTTTATCGGGCGGACGGGTCAATCAGCCCCAGCATTTT. The chain uses TRBV27 and TRBJ1-5; D remains ambiguous. V was shortened by 0 bases and J by 3 bases, with 12 bases between the two germline ends. CDR1 and CDR2 from the germline V gene are MNHEY and SMNVEV (reference sequence). This CDR3 comprises 16 residues.

The rearrangement uses TRBV7-8 and TRBJ2-3, with D possibly matching TRBD1 (5 bases). Germline V gives CDR1 SGHVS, CDR2 FQNEAQ. There are 14 residues in the CDR3. The V and J ends lost 5 bases and 2 bases respectively, with 11 bases between them. The chain's CDR3 is CASSPDRSTDTQYF. CDR3 nucleotide sequence: TGTGCCAGCAGCCCCGACAGATCCACAGATACGCAGTATTTT.

This sequence joins TRBV5-1 and TRBJ2-7; D not certain. The V end lost 1 base, the J end lost 0 bases, and 8 bases lay between the germline ends. The germline CDR1 and CDR2 sequences are SGHRS and YFSETQ. This CDR3 is 14 amino acids long. CDR3 protein: CASSLWGSSYEQYF. As DNA, the CDR3 is TGCGCCAGCAGCTTGTGGGGTAGCTCCTACGAGCAGTACTTC.